These 15 T cell receptor beta chains were all obtained from the same sample, sequenced in a study of lymphopenia after photon versus proton radiotherapy. Sequenced by immunoSEQ multiplex PCR; TCRdb stores in-frame clones only, minus some. Altogether around 26,000 clones are present, roughly four fifths being singletons, with the ten largest covering 31%. The input for sequencing was peripheral blood, taken from a patient treated with photon-based radiotherapy. All receptors come from a man aged 50 or older with gastric cancer.

There are a few counts of this clone. The chain has TRBV11-2 and TRBJ1-1, with D perhaps TRBD1 (6 bases). Trimming shortened V by 6 bases and J by 3 bases, and 20 bases separated the two germline ends. The CDR3 totals 16 residues. CDR1 and CDR2 (germline): SGHAT, FQNNGV. The CDR3 is CASSIRGGRVYTEAFF. CDR3 nucleotides: TGTGCCAGCAGTATTAGGGGGGGCAGGGTGTACACTGAAGCTTTCTTT.

This clone has more than one count but fewer than ten. This chain uses TRBV5-1 with TRBJ2-3; a weak D match, TRBD2 (6 bases). Germline loops: CDR1 SGHRS, CDR2 YFSETQ. The CDR3 sequence is 12 residues long. Deletions cut 4 bases from V and 3 bases from J, with 6 bases between. The CDR3 protein is CASSGGTDTQYF. The CDR3 DNA reads TGCGCCAGCAGCGGAGGGACAGATACGCAGTATTTT.

J is TRBJ2-2 and V is TRBV6-1, with D possibly TRBD1 on 5 matching bases. V gave up 2 bases and J gave up 0 bases, with 10 bases separating them. This CDR3 comprises 16 residues. Germline V gene data show CDR1 as MNHNS and CDR2 as SASEGT. The DNA of the CDR3 is TGTGCCAGCAGTGAACGCAGGACAACGAACACCGGGGAGCTGTTTTTT. Amino acid sequence: CASSERRTTNTGELFF.

V is TRBV5-1 and J is TRBJ1-2; TRBD1 is a possible D gene (6 bases). V was cut by 4 bases and J by 3 bases, with 13 bases left in between. Germline V gives CDR1 SGHRS, CDR2 YFSETQ. CDR3 size: 14 residues. CDR3: CASSPPGDDYGYTF. CDR3 nucleotide sequence: TGCGCCAGCAGCCCCCCAGGGGATGACTATGGCTACACCTTC.

This clone has at least ten counts. J is TRBJ2-7 and V is TRBV5-4; D possibly corresponds to TRBD1 (6 bases). This CDR3 comprises 14 residues. Germline V CDR1 and CDR2: SGHNT, YYREEE (reference sequence). The V gene lost 2 bases and the J gene lost 1 base, with 10 bases spanning the gap. DNA of the CDR3: TGTGCCAGCAGCTTACAGGGCGTATCCTACGAGCAGTACTTC. Translating gives CASSLQGVSYEQYF. The full variable domain, in which reference TRBV5-4 and TRBJ2-7 provide the parts outside the CDR3, is ETGVTQSPTHLIKTRGQQVTLRCSSQSGHNTVSWYQQALGQGPQFIFQYYREEENGRGNFPPRFSGLQFPNYSSELNVNALELDDSALYLCASSLQGVSYEQYFGPGTRLTVT.

This clone was recorded only once. The chain has TRBV6-5 and TRBJ1-1; tentatively, D is TRBD1 (5 bases). Looked up from germline, CDR1 is MNHEY and CDR2 is SVGAGI. The CDR3 spans 14 residues. V was pared by 6 bases and J by 6 bases, with 17 bases between. DNA for the CDR3: TGTGCCAGCAGGACCACGTGGAGAGGGGCTGAAGCTTTCTTT. Protein: CASRTTWRGAEAFF.

V gene TRBV6-5 combines with J gene TRBJ2-7; 8 nucleotides line up with TRBD1. With 4 bases clipped from V and 6 bases from J, the junction kept 2 bases outside the gene matches. This CDR3 spans 12 amino acids. CDR1 and CDR2 from the germline V gene are MNHEY and SVGAGI. The CDR3 spells CASSSTGGEQYV. The CDR3 DNA reads as TGTGCCAGCAGTTCAACAGGGGGCGAGCAGTACGTC.

The rearrangement joins TRBV6-6 to TRBJ2-2, with 10 bases that match TRBD1. The CDR3 length is 12 residues. Germline V CDR1 and CDR2: MNHNY, SVGAGI (reference sequence). J lost 13 bases, V lost 5 bases, and 4 bases had no gene match. The CDR3 region is CASSRQGARLFF. In DNA form, the CDR3 reads TGTGCCAGCAGTCGACAGGGGGCAAGGCTGTTTTTT.

The rearrangement joins TRBV4-1 to TRBJ1-5, with 7 nucleotides matching TRBD1. The CDR3 has 16 residues. Germline assignment: CDR1 MGHRA and CDR2 YSYEKL. V lost 0 bases and J lost 3; bases outside the gene matches: 5. CDR3 bases: TGCGCCAGCAGCCAAGATGGGGGACAGTTCAATCAGCCCCAGCATTTT. It translates to CASSQDGGQFNQPQHF.

The rearrangement joins TRBV5-1 to TRBJ2-2; no clear D gene. This CDR3 has 13 residues. CDR1 is SGHRS, CDR2 YFSETQ, per germline. V dropped 4 bases and J dropped 3 bases, with 7 bases sitting between them. CDR3 loop: CASSPRDTGELFF. CDR3 bases: TGCGCCAGCAGCCCTCGAGACACCGGGGAGCTGTTTTTT.

J is TRBJ2-5 and V is TRBV4-1; D is possibly TRBD1 (6 bases). The V gene's germline CDR1 is MGHRA and CDR2 YSYEKL. V was shortened by 2 bases and J by 0 bases, with 10 bases between the two germline ends. The CDR3 sequence is 15 residues long. The CDR3 DNA sequence: TGCGCCAGCAGCCAATCAACAGGGCACCAAGAGACCCAGTACTTC. Amino acids: CASSQSTGHQETQYF.

The chain has TRBV11-2 and TRBJ1-2; the D is unclear. Germline CDR1 is SGHAT and CDR2 is FQNNGV. Trimming took off 4 bases at V and 2 bases at J, with 8 bases between the two ends. There are 13 residues in the CDR3. The DNA of the CDR3 is TGTGCCAGCAGCTACAGCGAAAACTATGGCTACACCTTC. Translation gives CASSYSENYGYTF.

The chain recombines TRBV5-1 with TRBJ2-1, with 14 bases fitting TRBD2. The CDR3 contains 14 residues. In germline, CDR1 is SGHRS, CDR2 YFSETQ. J lost 10 bases, V lost 2 bases, and 2 bases had no gene match. The CDR3 is CASSFRTSGGEQFF. CDR3 bases: TGCGCCAGCAGCTTCCGGACTAGCGGGGGGGAGCAGTTCTTC.

The V gene is TRBV11-2, the J gene TRBJ1-6, with D perhaps TRBD1 (5 bases). The V and J ends lost 0 bases and 10 bases respectively, with 13 bases between them. In germline, CDR1 is SGHAT, CDR2 FQNNGV. This CDR3 comprises 15 residues. DNA for the CDR3: TGTGCCAGCAGCTTAGAGCAGGGCACGGTATCACCCCTCCACTTT. Its translation is CASSLEQGTVSPLHF. Based on the CDR3 plus reference TRBV11-2 and TRBJ1-6, the full variable domain is EAGVAQSPRYKIIEKRQSVAFWCNPISGHATLYWYQQILGQGPKLLIQFQNNGVVDDSQLPKDRFSAERLKGVDSTLKIQPAKLEDSAVYLCASSLEQGTVSPLHFGNGTRLTVT.

J is TRBJ2-7 and V is TRBV30; TRBD2 matches at 8 bases. Germline loops: CDR1 GTSNPN, CDR2 SVGIG (reference sequence). This CDR3 region has 12 residues. Trimming at V came to 2 bases and at J to 6 bases, leaving 3 bases not matched to a gene. CDR3 in amino acids: CAWSPGGVEQYV. The CDR3, as DNA: TGTGCCTGGAGTCCCGGGGGGGTCGAGCAGTACGTC.